This entry features one T cell receptor beta chain sequence. Germline CDR1 reads KGHDR; CDR2 reads SFDVKD. Germline trimming cut 5 bases from V and 1 base from J; bases unmatched to any gene: 6. The CDR3 is made up of 16 amino acids. TCRdb called the 5' RACE reads again in MiXCR, with one record for every CDR3 protein. The table records roughly 56,000 distinct CDR3 sequences, approximately 29% of them present only once. The specimen sequenced was tumor-infiltrating naive CD4+ T cells sorted from the breast tumor. As for subset: naive CD4+ T cells, CD4+CD45RA+CD25-. The TCR comes from a female donor with breast cancer. This chain uses TRBV24-1 with TRBJ1-2; 10 bases fit TRBD1. In DNA, the CDR3 is TGTGCCACCAGTGGTAACCGGGACAGGGGTAACTATGGCTACACCTTC. This translates into CATSGNRDRGNYGYTF.